A single sample is the source of the 18 T cell receptor beta chains below, sequenced in a study of vaccination and CD4 T cells after COVID-19 (dated by TCRdb to the early 2020s). The treatment or condition label for this specimen denotes: roughly 11-day PBMC culture with coronavirus spike peptide pools or control peptides (ViraFEST assay). No antigens are known for them. Libraries were constructed by PCR. The sample was run on an Illumina iSeq 100. DNA from cultured CD4+ T cells was subjected to TCR sequencing with the Oncomine TCR Beta short-read assay at the Johns Hopkins FTIC core. TCRdb ran its own pipeline on the public reads, namely fastp trimming at Q25 and MiXCR clone calling, and kept in-frame beta chains. Each CDR3 protein gets just one entry, which takes the most common genes and DNA from the rows behind it. In this sample the table shows 10,000 to 15,000 distinct CDR3 sequences, approximately 61% of which occur a single time. Clones ranked in the top ten supply approximately 10% of the sample.

What was sequenced was CD4+ T cells from blood, cultured in vitro. Receptors originate from a human donor who had recovered from COVID-19.

This clonotype was counted only a few times. The chain carries TRBV19 and TRBJ1-2; 7 bases agree with TRBD1. After removal of 10 bases from V and 1 base from J, the junction contained 9 bases not matched to a gene. CDR3 length equals 14 residues. The germline V gene has CDR1 LNHDA and CDR2 SQIVND (reference sequence). CDR3 DNA: TGTGCCACTGAACCGGGACAGAGTAACTATGGCTACACCTTC. It codes for CATEPGQSNYGYTF. Combining the CDR3 with reference TRBV19 and TRBJ1-2 gives the whole variable domain DGGITQSPKYLFRKEGQNVTLSCEQNLNHDAMYWYRQDPGQGLRLIYYSQIVNDFQKGDIAEGYSVSREKKESFPLTVTSAQKNPTAFYLCATEPGQSNYGYTFGSGTRLTVV.

In its sample, this clonotype was seen a few times. V usage is TRBV6-5 and J usage is TRBJ2-7; D remains ambiguous. The V gene's germline CDR1 is MNHEY and CDR2 SVGAGI. V was shortened by 4 bases and J by 1 base, with 14 bases between the two germline ends. The CDR3 totals 15 residues. As DNA, the CDR3 is TGTGCCAGCAGTTCAAGGCGGATCGGGTCCTACGAGCAGTACTTC. Protein product: CASSSRRIGSYEQYF.

V gene TRBV4-2 combines with J gene TRBJ2-7; 7 bases are shared with TRBD2. The CDR3 spans 15 residues. Unmatched junction bases numbered 3, after V lost 0 bases and J lost 1 base. The V gene's germline CDR1 is LGHNA and CDR2 YNFKEQ. CDR3 sequence reads: CASSQDPGGSYEQYF. Here the CDR3 DNA reads TGTGCCAGCAGCCAAGATCCGGGAGGTTCCTACGAGCAGTACTTC.

This chain joins TRBV24-1 and TRBJ2-1; D is uncertain. Germline V CDR1 and CDR2: KGHDR, SFDVKD. CDR3 size: 15 residues. Between the trimmed V and J ends, which lost 1 base and 0 bases, there was a span of 6 bases. CDR3 nucleotides: TGTGCCACCAGTGATTTAGCTAGCTCCTACAATGAGCAGTTCTTC. The encoded protein is CATSDLASSYNEQFF.

The sample holds one count of this clonotype. The gene calls are TRBV19 and TRBJ2-1; the match to TRBD2 covers 13 bases. Per germline, CDR1 LNHDA and CDR2 SQIVND (reference sequence). After removal of 4 bases from V and 6 bases from J, the junction contained 9 bases not matched to a gene. This CDR3 region has 17 residues. The CDR3 loop reads CASSSTSGGAEGNEQFF. CDR3 coding DNA: TGTGCCAGTAGTAGCACTAGCGGGGGGGCAGAGGGCAATGAGCAGTTCTTC.

The chain combines TRBV11-2 with TRBJ2-3; D perhaps matches TRBD2 (6 bases). V lost 5 bases to trimming and J lost 2 bases, with 11 bases between them. The CDR3 loop spans 14 amino acids. Per germline, CDR1 SGHAT and CDR2 FQNNGV. The CDR3 loop is CASSVGGLTDTQYF. The CDR3 nucleotides read TGTGCCAGCAGCGTCGGAGGGCTCACAGATACGCAGTATTTT.

A few counts support this clonotype. The rearrangement uses TRBV7-2 and TRBJ1-2, with 8 bases matching TRBD1. V lost 1 base and J lost 5; bases outside the gene matches: 6. Germline V lookup: CDR1 SGHTA, CDR2 FQGNSA. The CDR3 sequence is 15 residues long. CDR3 sequence (DNA): TGTGCCAGCAGCTTAGTCGGTCAGGGGGCGTATGGCTACACCTTC. Protein: CASSLVGQGAYGYTF.

The chain recombines TRBV27 with TRBJ2-5; D tentatively fits TRBD1 or TRBD2 (5 bases each). The CDR3 is made up of 13 amino acids. The germline V gene encodes CDR1 MNHEY and CDR2 SMNVEV (reference sequence). V lost 2 bases to trimming and J lost 5 bases, with 9 bases between them. CDR3 in amino acids: CASSLRGEETQYF. The CDR3 DNA sequence: TGTGCCAGCAGTTTAAGGGGAGAGGAGACCCAGTACTTC.

The chain recombines TRBV2 with TRBJ2-3; weak D call: TRBD2 (5 bases). Between the trimmed V and J ends, which lost 6 bases and 5 bases, there was a span of 21 bases. The CDR3 has 16 residues. Germline CDR1 SNHLY, CDR2 FYNNEI. CDR3 sequence reads: CASSPRRLQGGDTQYF. The CDR3 DNA reads TGTGCCAGCAGCCCCCGGAGACTTCAAGGAGGAGATACGCAGTATTTT.

This clonotype came up once. The chain carries TRBV5-1 and TRBJ2-3; D gene unclear. CDR3 length: 13 residues. Trimming removed 0 bases at V and 4 bases at J, with 6 bases between. Germline V gene sequence: CDR1 SGHRS, CDR2 YFSETQ. The CDR3 sequence is CASSLERADTQYF. The CDR3 nucleotides are TGCGCCAGCAGCTTGGAGCGAGCAGATACGCAGTATTTT.

The chain couples TRBV30 to TRBJ2-5; 8 bases fit TRBD1. J gave up 1 base and V 7 bases, and 5 bases lay outside the gene matches. The germline gives CDR1 GTSNPN, CDR2 SVGIG (reference sequence). The CDR3 spans 13 residues. The CDR3 coding sequence is TGTGCCTTTCGGGGACAGGCCCAAGAGACCCAGTACTTC. Protein product: CAFRGQAQETQYF.

The chain recombines TRBV6-1 with TRBJ2-7, with TRBD2 identical over 8 bases. Unmatched junction bases numbered 5, after V lost 5 bases and J lost 2 bases. The CDR3 spans 14 residues. Germline CDR1 reads MNHNS; CDR2 reads SASEGT. The CDR3 DNA reads TGTGCCAGCAGTCGGGGACTAGGGGCCTACGAGCAGTACTTC. Its translation is CASSRGLGAYEQYF.

J is TRBJ2-2 and V is TRBV2; D is possibly TRBD2 (5 bases). Trimming stripped 6 bases from V and 3 bases from J, with 14 bases between. The germline V gene has CDR1 SNHLY and CDR2 FYNNEI. This CDR3 region has 15 residues. This chain's CDR3 is CASRPGVRDTGELFF. Written as DNA, the CDR3 is TGTGCCAGCAGGCCCGGCGTGCGGGACACCGGGGAGCTGTTTTTT.

The CDR3 DNA reads as TGCAGTGCTAGAGGCACTAGCGGGGCCCCCGTTCGCACAGATACGCAGTATTTT. Amino acids: CSARGTSGAPVRTDTQYF. The V call is TRBV20-1, the J call TRBJ2-3, with TRBD2 matching 10 bases. Trimming removed 1 base from V and 1 base from J; junction bases left unmatched: 11. Germline CDR1 DFQATT, CDR2 SNEGSKA (reference sequence). There are 18 residues in the CDR3.

The V gene is TRBV12-3 or TRBV12-4, the J gene TRBJ1-2; D is unresolved. This CDR3 spans 13 amino acids. V lost 2 bases and J lost 2, with 6 bases in between. The DNA for the CDR3 is TGTGCCAGCAGTTTATCGAACAACTATGGCTACACCTTC. Translated, it gives CASSLSNNYGYTF.

The chain uses TRBV24-1 and TRBJ2-4; perhaps TRBD1 as D (5 bases). V was pared by 4 bases and J by 3 bases, with 12 bases between. Germline CDR1 is KGHDR and CDR2 is SFDVKD. This CDR3 spans 15 amino acids. This CDR3 is CATSDPGMGKNIQYF. Here the CDR3 DNA reads TGTGCCACCAGTGACCCAGGGATGGGCAAAAACATTCAGTACTTC.

The chain employs TRBV7-2 and TRBJ1-2; D not resolved. Germline assignment: CDR1 SGHTA and CDR2 FQGNSA. The CDR3 runs 12 residues. Trimming cost V 3 bases and J 8 bases, with 10 bases left between them. The CDR3 region is CASSFSKEGYTF. CDR3 sequence (DNA): TGTGCCAGCAGCTTTTCAAAGGAGGGCTACACCTTC.

This clonotype occurred a few times. The V call is TRBV6-2 or TRBV6-3, the J call TRBJ1-2; D not certain. Trimming stripped 10 bases from V and 8 bases from J, with 23 bases between. The germline CDR1 and CDR2 sequences are MNHEY and SVGEGT. The CDR3 is made up of 14 amino acids. CDR3 loop: CATEWTARRGGYTF. As DNA, the CDR3 is TGTGCCACCGAATGGACTGCCCGTCGAGGCGGCTACACCTTC.